These 11 T cell receptor beta chains came from one sample sequenced in a study of shared clonotypes between healthy human individuals. Profiling relied on immunoSEQ multiplex PCR, and the TCRdb table lists in-frame clones only, not all of them. The sample holds hundreds of thousands of clones, approximately 96% seen once. The sample comprised memory CD8+ T cells sorted from blood. Subset reported: CD45RO+ cells pooled with CCR7-negative TemRA cells. These receptors all stem from a man aged 25 to 40 in good health.

Turning to this clone: The sample has other DNA sequences that encode this CDR3 too. The chain couples TRBV10-3 to TRBJ2-5, with D perhaps matching TRBD2 (6 bases). Germline V gene lookup returns CDR1 ENHRY and CDR2 SYGVKD. The CDR3 is 14 amino acids. V lost 10 bases to trimming and J lost 5 bases, with 20 bases between them. The CDR3 DNA sequence: TGTGCCACCGGTGGGGGAGGAGGGAGGGAGACCCAGTACTTC. Translation gives CATGGGGGRETQYF.

The chain joins TRBV9 to TRBJ2-3, with D possibly being TRBD1 or TRBD2 (5 bases each). This CDR3 region has 14 residues. From germline, CDR1 is SGDLS and CDR2 YYNGEE. The V and J ends lost 3 bases and 2 bases respectively, with 10 bases between them. CDR3 coding DNA: TGTGCCAGCAGCGGGGCCGGGACCACAGATACGCAGTATTTT. Its protein product is CASSGAGTTDTQYF.

The J gene is TRBJ2-5, the V gene TRBV5-1, with D tentatively TRBD2 (5 bases). From germline, CDR1 is SGHRS and CDR2 YFSETQ. V was clipped by 0 bases and J by 5 bases, with 8 bases between them. CDR3 length equals 13 residues. CDR3 loop: CASSLDRRETQYF. CDR3 DNA sequence: TGCGCCAGCAGCTTGGATCGGAGGGAGACCCAGTACTTC.

The chain couples TRBV10-2 to TRBJ2-1, with D unclear. The CDR3 runs to 17 residues. Germline CDR1 and CDR2: WSHSY and SAAADI. With 7 bases removed from V and 0 bases from J, the gap between germline ends came to 19 bases. As DNA, the CDR3 is TGCGCCAGCAAGGACGGAAGGGTTGTAAGCTCCTACAATGAGCAGTTCTTC. Its protein product is CASKDGRVVSSYNEQFF.

This clone was found once. V and J are TRBV7-2 and TRBJ2-3; 12 positions agree with TRBD1. The CDR3 has 19 residues. V lost 0 bases and J lost 4; bases outside the gene matches: 11. Germline V gene sequence: CDR1 SGHTA, CDR2 FQGNSA. CDR3 sequence reads: CASSLAGVRGTGGADTQYF. DNA of the CDR3: TGTGCCAGCAGCTTAGCAGGGGTCCGGGGGACAGGGGGCGCAGATACGCAGTATTTT.

The chain carries TRBV2 and TRBJ2-7, with 7 nucleotides matching TRBD2. Germline lookup yields CDR1 SNHLY and CDR2 FYNNEI. The V and J ends lost 3 bases and 4 bases, in that order; junction bases with no gene match: 6. The CDR3 has 14 residues. The CDR3 DNA sequence: TGTGCCAGCAGTGATCCTCTAGCGGATTACGAGCAGTACTTC. Residues: CASSDPLADYEQYF.

This chain connects TRBV6-5 to TRBJ2-1, with D perhaps TRBD1 (5 bases). Trimming pared 2 bases from V and 6 bases from J, leaving 11 bases between. This CDR3 has 14 amino acids. CDR1 and CDR2 from the germline V gene are MNHEY and SVGAGI. The CDR3 protein is CASSYLRQSNEQFF. The CDR3 bases are TGTGCCAGCAGTTACCTTCGACAGAGCAATGAGCAGTTCTTC.

In the case of this clone: An end of the junction differs from the germline gene, which may be a read error. The chain carries TRBV5-1 and TRBJ2-5, with TRBD2 matching 10 bases. This CDR3 contains 14 residues. The germline V gene has CDR1 SGHRS and CDR2 YFSETQ. Here the CDR3 DNA reads TGCGCGAGCAGGGTAGCGGGAGGCCAAGAGACCCAGTACTTC. It encodes CASRVAGGQETQYF. Drawing the rest from reference TRBV5-1 and TRBJ2-5, the complete variable domain is KAGVTQTPRYLIKTRGQQVTLSCSPISGHRSVSWYQQTPGQGLQFLFEYFSETQRNKGNFPGRFSGRQFSNSRSEMNVSTLELGDSALYLCASRVAGGQETQYFGPGTRLLVL.

V gene TRBV10-3 combines with J gene TRBJ2-2; 10 bases map to TRBD2. This CDR3 is 16 amino acids long. The V and J ends lost 5 bases and 2 bases, in that order; junction bases with no gene match: 5. Germline assignment: CDR1 ENHRY and CDR2 SYGVKD. The CDR3 DNA is TGTGCCATCAGTTCAGCGGGAGGGCCAAACACCGGGGAGCTGTTTTTT. As protein: CAISSAGGPNTGELFF.

The chain is built from TRBV27 and TRBJ2-7; D may be TRBD1 or TRBD2 (5 bases each). The CDR3 runs 15 residues. Germline CDR1 reads MNHEY; CDR2 reads SMNVEV (reference sequence). V was trimmed by 7 bases and J by 0 bases, leaving 16 bases between them. CDR3: CASKLGDSPSYEQYF. CDR3 bases: TGTGCCAGCAAGTTGGGGGATTCCCCCTCCTACGAGCAGTACTTC.

The CDR3 region has the DNA TGTGCCACCAGCAGAGAAGTATGGATCGGGAGCGGTGTGAGGGGCACAGATACGCAGTATTTT. This translates into CATSREVWIGSGVRGTDTQYF. The chain links TRBV15 to TRBJ2-3; possible D gene TRBD2, 6 bases. The length of the CDR3 is 21 residues. Germline assignment: CDR1 LNHNV and CDR2 YYDKDF (reference sequence). Trimming stripped 0 bases from V and 1 base from J, with 26 bases between.